This T cell receptor beta chain comes out of a study of T cells in localized non-small cell lung cancer. The table came from immunoSEQ multiplex PCR; TCRdb's copy has only in-frame clones and leaves some out. The sample contains 25,000 to 35,000 clones, about 89% of which appear only once. With 7 bases removed from V and 0 bases from J, the gap between germline ends came to 14 bases. CDR3 length: 15 amino acids. Looked up from germline, CDR1 is MNHEY and CDR2 is SMNVEV (reference sequence). The receptor comes from a female donor aged 60 or older with stage I lung adenocarcinoma. The material was peripheral blood, obtained before any cancer treatment. This rearrangement joins TRBV27 to TRBJ2-3; perhaps TRBD2 as D (7 bases). CDR3 region: CASTRGADSTDTQYF. CDR3 DNA: TGTGCCAGCACCCGGGGGGCAGACAGCACAGATACGCAGTATTTT.